The entry below gives a single TCR beta chain sequence along with its context. Antigen unknown. These data originate in a study of CD8+ T cells in alopecia areata. Researchers took lesional scalp punch biopsies and peripheral blood from people who were alopecia areata patients. Germline CDR1 reads MGHRA; CDR2 reads YSYEKL. CDR3 length: 14 residues. Germline trimming cut 5 bases from V and 3 bases from J; bases unmatched to any gene: 4. Regarding the study as a whole: Researchers report lesional scalp, most notably alopecia totalis/universalis, outstripped normal scalp in clonality.

Extraction and reverse transcription of RNA yielded cDNA as the sequencing template. The protocol was immunoSEQ multiplex PCR, while the TCRdb copy is restricted to in-frame clones and leaves out a portion. The sample carries about 150,000 clones, roughly 62% recorded once. The V gene is TRBV4-1, the J gene TRBJ1-1; 9 nucleotides line up with TRBD1. Material: CD4+ T cells sorted from blood, obtained at week 0. This TCR was sampled from a human donor with alopecia areata. The CDR3 spells CASSLQGAHTEAFF. CDR3 sequence (DNA): TGCGCCAGCAGCTTACAGGGGGCTCACACTGAAGCTTTCTTT.